This TCR beta chain derives from a study of regulatory T cells. Amplification used 52 TRBV primers and 13 TRBJ primers. TCRdb keeps only in-frame clones here, not all; method: immunoSEQ multiplex PCR. The sample includes some 6,100 clones, roughly nine tenths of them seen just once. General study points: Patient repertoires had restricted TRB V-J pairs and skewed V and J usage, most in Tregs. CD3G-deficient patients' regulatory T cells showed reduced Shannon diversity versus autologous conventional CD4+ and control regulatory cells.

Worth noting for this clone: What it binds is not known.

The CDR3 totals 13 residues. CDR1 and CDR2 from the germline V gene are MDHEN and SYDVKM. V shed 6 bases and J 6 bases; nucleotides not matched to a gene: 8. A couple of CD3G-deficient patients had more severe autoimmunity; all had some. At testing, patients were 2 to 39 years old, with reduced naive and increased memory T-cell proportions. CD4+ T cells were divided by sorting: CD25-high CD127-low Tregs, CD25-low CD127-high conventional cells. The chain links TRBV28 to TRBJ2-7; 7 bases are a match to TRBD1. Sequencing input: CD4+ Tregs sorted from blood. This sequence was found in a person aged 18-29 years with CD3G deficiency. CDR3 amino acids: CASSAATGPEQYF. The CDR3 DNA reads TGTGCCAGCAGCGCCGCGACAGGGCCCGAGCAGTACTTC.